A selection of T cell receptor beta chains follows, all from one sample in a study of graft-versus-host responses after intestinal transplantation. No antigen is known for these receptors. Repertoires were generated with immunoSEQ multiplex PCR, while TCRdb's copy carries only in-frame clones and drops some. This table has about 59,000 clones, about 94% appearing once. Sequencing used unstimulated CD4+ T cells sorted from spleen or lymph node cells, obtained before transplant. Receptor source: a human donor who was the organ donor for an intestinal transplant. Both conserved end residues are part of each CDR3. D genes are given only for firm matches. Clone size is given for some rows only: seen once, a few or many times, or a class if the clone is expanded.

d_gene: NA; abundance: NA; v_gene: TRBV7-9; j_gene: TRBJ1-4; CDR3aa: CASSLTLGMSNEKLFF; CDR3nt: TGTGCCAGCAGCTTAACGCTGGGGATGTCTAATGAAAAACTGTTTTTT
d_gene: NA; abundance: NA; v_gene: TRBV30; j_gene: TRBJ2-6; CDR3aa: CAWSSWRQGGGANVLTF; CDR3nt: TGTGCCTGGAGTAGTTGGCGGCAGGGGGGTGGGGCCAACGTCCTGACTTTC
d_gene: NA; abundance: NA; v_gene: TRBV20-1; j_gene: TRBJ1-1; CDR3aa: CSARGHEAFF; CDR3nt: TGCAGTGCTAGGGGGCATGAAGCTTTCTTT
d_gene: NA; abundance: NA; v_gene: TRBV7-6; j_gene: TRBJ1-1; CDR3aa: CASSLAGSGEANAFF; CDR3nt: TGTGCCAGCAGCTTAGCGGGATCAGGGGAGGCAAACGCTTTCTTT
d_gene: TRBD2; abundance: NA; v_gene: TRBV10-2; j_gene: TRBJ2-7; CDR3aa: CASSDTTGLALYEQYF; CDR3nt: TGCGCCAGCAGTGACACCACTGGACTAGCGTTGTACGAGCAGTACTTC
d_gene: TRBD1; abundance: NA; v_gene: TRBV18; j_gene: TRBJ2-3; CDR3aa: CASSLLKATGSTDTQYF; CDR3nt: TGTGCCAGCTCACTCCTTAAGGCGACAGGGAGCACAGATACGCAGTATTTT
d_gene: NA; abundance: NA; v_gene: TRBV5-6; j_gene: TRBJ1-2; CDR3aa: CASSLGDKNYGYTF; CDR3nt: TGTGCCAGCAGCTTGGGGGACAAAAACTATGGCTACACCTTC
d_gene: NA; abundance: NA; v_gene: TRBV18; j_gene: TRBJ2-7; CDR3aa: CASSPLATVSYEQYF; CDR3nt: TGTGCCAGCTCACCATTGGCCACGGTCTCCTACGAGCAGTACTTC
d_gene: NA; abundance: NA; v_gene: TRBV7-2; j_gene: TRBJ2-7; CDR3aa: CASSLVVADGEQYF; CDR3nt: TGTGCCAGCAGCTTAGTGGTCGCGGACGGCGAGCAGTACTTC
d_gene: TRBD2; abundance: NA; v_gene: TRBV7-3; j_gene: TRBJ2-7; CDR3aa: CASSPGLAGIYEQYF; CDR3nt: TGTGCCAGCAGCCCTGGACTAGCGGGGATCTACGAGCAGTACTTC
d_gene: NA; abundance: NA; v_gene: TRBV21-1; j_gene: TRBJ2-7; CDR3aa: CASSDYPDTNRAEQYF; CDR3nt: TGTGCCAGCAGCGACTATCCTGACACAAACAGGGCCGAGCAGTACTTC
d_gene: NA; abundance: NA; v_gene: TRBV10-3; j_gene: TRBJ2-6; CDR3aa: CATTSRGSGANVLTF; CDR3nt: TGTGCCACAACTTCCAGGGGATCGGGGGCCAACGTCCTGACTTTC
d_gene: NA; abundance: once; v_gene: TRBV18; j_gene: TRBJ2-7; CDR3aa: CASSRGHFSSYEQYF; CDR3nt: TGTGCCAGCTCCAGGGGACATTTCAGCTCCTACGAGCAGTACTTC
d_gene: NA; abundance: NA; v_gene: TRBV10-2; j_gene: TRBJ2-3; CDR3aa: CASSDQGTDTQYF; CDR3nt: TGCGCCAGCAGTGATCAAGGCACAGATACGCAGTATTTT
d_gene: NA; abundance: NA; v_gene: TRBV4-3; j_gene: TRBJ1-4; CDR3aa: CASSLILVVLGGAGEKLFF; CDR3nt: TGCGCCAGCAGCCTTATTTTGGTAGTGTTGGGAGGGGCTGGAGAAAAACTGTTTTTT
d_gene: NA; abundance: once; v_gene: TRBV20-1; j_gene: TRBJ2-7; CDR3aa: CSARIIGEQYF; CDR3nt: TGCAGTGCTCGGATAATAGGCGAGCAGTACTTC
d_gene: NA; abundance: NA; v_gene: TRBV2; j_gene: TRBJ1-6; CDR3aa: CASSVELKSNSPLHF; CDR3nt: TGTGCCAGCAGTGTCGAGTTGAAGTCTAATTCACCCCTCCACTTT
d_gene: NA; abundance: NA; v_gene: TRBV25-1; j_gene: TRBJ2-7; CDR3aa: CASSEWGDWEQYF; CDR3nt: TGTGCCAGCAGTGAATGGGGGGATTGGGAGCAGTACTTC
d_gene: NA; abundance: NA; v_gene: TRBV11-3; j_gene: TRBJ2-2; CDR3aa: CASSLVGPRDTGELFF; CDR3nt: TGTGCCAGCAGCTTAGTGGGGCCGCGGGACACCGGGGAGCTGTTTTTT
d_gene: TRBD1; abundance: NA; v_gene: TRBV5-1; j_gene: TRBJ2-5; CDR3aa: CASSLVPGQGGAQETQYF; CDR3nt: TGCGCCAGCAGCTTGGTTCCGGGACAGGGCGGGGCCCAAGAGACCCAGTACTTC
d_gene: TRBD1; abundance: NA; v_gene: TRBV27; j_gene: TRBJ2-7; CDR3aa: CASSSGRGRGLEQYF; CDR3nt: TGTGCCAGCAGTTCTGGCAGGGGGCGAGGACTTGAGCAGTACTTC
d_gene: TRBD1; abundance: NA; v_gene: TRBV7-2; j_gene: TRBJ2-5; CDR3aa: CASSPLTGVGETQYF; CDR3nt: TGTGCCAGCAGCCCGTTGACAGGGGTGGGAGAGACCCAGTACTTC
d_gene: TRBD1; abundance: few; v_gene: TRBV6-6; j_gene: TRBJ2-7; CDR3aa: CASSYGTGSGSYEQYF; CDR3nt: TGTGCCAGCAGTTACGGGACAGGGTCGGGCTCCTACGAGCAGTACTTC
d_gene: TRBD1; abundance: NA; v_gene: TRBV13; j_gene: TRBJ2-5; CDR3aa: CASSFNRGQETQYF; CDR3nt: TGTGCCAGCAGCTTTAACAGGGGGCAAGAGACCCAGTACTTC
d_gene: NA; abundance: NA; v_gene: TRBV18; j_gene: TRBJ1-1; CDR3aa: CASSPLTLVSPNTEAFF; CDR3nt: TGTGCCAGCTCACCACTGACATTAGTATCCCCCAACACTGAAGCTTTCTTT
d_gene: NA; abundance: NA; v_gene: TRBV19; j_gene: TRBJ2-1; CDR3aa: CASRGGGWSSYNEQFF; CDR3nt: TGTGCCAGCCGAGGTGGCGGGTGGTCCTCCTACAATGAGCAGTTCTTC
d_gene: TRBD1; abundance: NA; v_gene: TRBV5-1; j_gene: TRBJ2-6; CDR3aa: CASSLGPTGGSGANVPTF; CDR3nt: TGCGCCAGCAGCTTGGGACCCACAGGGGGCTCTGGGGCCAACGTCCCGACTTTC
d_gene: NA; abundance: NA; v_gene: TRBV14; j_gene: TRBJ2-3; CDR3aa: CASSRRATDTQYF; CDR3nt: TGTGCCAGCAGCCGTAGGGCCACAGATACGCAGTATTTT
d_gene: NA; abundance: NA; v_gene: TRBV6-5; j_gene: TRBJ1-2; CDR3aa: CASSYGGTRGYTF; CDR3nt: TGTGCCAGCAGTTACGGCGGGACACGTGGCTACACCTTC
d_gene: NA; abundance: NA; v_gene: TRBV4-3; j_gene: TRBJ2-1; CDR3aa: CASSHRFPTDNEQFF; CDR3nt: TGCGCCAGCAGCCACAGGTTCCCAACGGACAATGAGCAGTTCTTC
d_gene: NA; abundance: once; v_gene: TRBV5-5; j_gene: TRBJ1-1; CDR3aa: CASSLRTNTEAFF; CDR3nt: TGTGCCAGCAGCTTGAGGACGAACACTGAAGCTTTCTTT
d_gene: TRBD1; abundance: NA; v_gene: TRBV4-3; j_gene: TRBJ2-5; CDR3aa: CASSQGTGEETQYF; CDR3nt: TGCGCCAGCAGCCAAGGGACAGGAGAAGAGACCCAGTACTTC
d_gene: TRBD2; abundance: NA; v_gene: TRBV6-5; j_gene: TRBJ2-1; CDR3aa: CAKRLAVMDEQFF; CDR3nt: TGTGCCAAACGACTAGCGGTAATGGATGAGCAGTTCTTC
d_gene: NA; abundance: once; v_gene: TRBV25-1; j_gene: TRBJ2-2; CDR3aa: CASSEGTYTGELFF; CDR3nt: TGTGCCAGCAGTGAGGGTACTTACACCGGGGAGCTGTTTTTT
d_gene: NA; abundance: NA; v_gene: TRBV6-5; j_gene: TRBJ1-3; CDR3aa: CASSRSRGNTIYF; CDR3nt: TGTGCCAGCAGCCGATCTAGGGGGAACACCATATATTTT
d_gene: NA; abundance: NA; v_gene: TRBV7-9; j_gene: TRBJ1-1; CDR3aa: CASSLPQNTEAFF; CDR3nt: TGTGCCAGCAGCTTACCCCAGAACACTGAAGCTTTCTTT
d_gene: NA; abundance: NA; v_gene: TRBV5-1; j_gene: TRBJ1-3; CDR3aa: CASSVTGIGNTIYF; CDR3nt: TGCGCCAGCAGCGTGACTGGGATCGGAAACACCATATATTTT
d_gene: TRBD2; abundance: NA; v_gene: TRBV7-2; j_gene: TRBJ2-1; CDR3aa: CASSFLAGFNEQFF; CDR3nt: TGTGCCAGCAGCTTCCTAGCGGGGTTCAATGAGCAGTTCTTC
d_gene: NA; abundance: NA; v_gene: TRBV5-4; j_gene: TRBJ1-6; CDR3aa: CAGGRVGADSPLHF; CDR3nt: TGTGCCGGGGGCCGGGTAGGGGCGGATTCACCCCTCCACTTT
d_gene: NA; abundance: once; v_gene: TRBV5-5; j_gene: TRBJ2-1; CDR3aa: CASSLPQGGYNEQFF; CDR3nt: TGTGCCAGCAGCTTGCCACAGGGGGGGTACAATGAGCAGTTCTTC
d_gene: NA; abundance: NA; v_gene: TRBV19; j_gene: TRBJ1-1; CDR3aa: CASSIPRLTTEAFF; CDR3nt: TGTGCCAGTAGTATCCCGCGGCTGACCACTGAAGCTTTCTTT
d_gene: NA; abundance: NA; v_gene: TRBV7-2; j_gene: TRBJ2-7; CDR3aa: CASSLSGAKVNEQYF; CDR3nt: TGTGCCAGCAGCTTATCGGGGGCTAAAGTGAACGAGCAGTACTTC
d_gene: NA; abundance: NA; v_gene: TRBV4-2; j_gene: TRBJ2-2; CDR3aa: CASSQDPGELFF; CDR3nt: TGTGCCAGCAGCCAAGATCCCGGGGAGCTGTTTTTT
d_gene: NA; abundance: NA; v_gene: TRBV28; j_gene: TRBJ1-2; CDR3aa: CASSPERWGYTF; CDR3nt: TGTGCCAGCAGTCCTGAACGATGGGGCTACACCTTC
d_gene: TRBD1; abundance: NA; v_gene: TRBV7-2; j_gene: TRBJ1-6; CDR3aa: CASSLRGQDLSYNSPLHF; CDR3nt: TGTGCCAGCAGCTTAAGGGGACAGGACCTCTCCTATAATTCACCCCTCCACTTT
d_gene: TRBD1; abundance: once; v_gene: TRBV7-2; j_gene: TRBJ2-7; CDR3aa: CASSPGQGWYEQYF; CDR3nt: TGTGCCAGCAGCCCCGGACAGGGCTGGTACGAGCAGTACTTC
d_gene: NA; abundance: NA; v_gene: TRBV2; j_gene: TRBJ2-5; CDR3aa: CASSVETQYF; CDR3nt: TGTGCCAGCAGTGTTGAGACCCAGTACTTC
d_gene: TRBD2; abundance: NA; v_gene: TRBV6-6; j_gene: TRBJ2-1; CDR3aa: CASSYHWTSGRNEQFF; CDR3nt: TGTGCCAGCAGTTACCACTGGACTAGCGGGAGGAATGAGCAGTTCTTC
d_gene: NA; abundance: NA; v_gene: TRBV9; j_gene: TRBJ2-7; CDR3aa: CASSLSLLSYEQYF; CDR3nt: TGTGCCAGCTCTCTATCCCTACTCTCCTACGAGCAGTACTTC
d_gene: NA; abundance: NA; v_gene: TRBV7-2; j_gene: TRBJ2-1; CDR3aa: CASSSRLAVVYNEQFF; CDR3nt: TGTGCCAGCAGCTCCCGACTCGCGGTAGTCTACAATGAGCAGTTCTTC
d_gene: TRBD1; abundance: NA; v_gene: TRBV7-9; j_gene: TRBJ1-2; CDR3aa: CASSSPGQKYGYTF; CDR3nt: TGTGCCAGCAGCTCGCCGGGACAGAAATATGGCTACACCTTC
d_gene: NA; abundance: NA; v_gene: TRBV18; j_gene: TRBJ2-1; CDR3aa: CASSPLFGGHNEQFF; CDR3nt: TGTGCCAGCTCACCACTATTCGGGGGCCACAATGAGCAGTTCTTC
d_gene: TRBD1; abundance: NA; v_gene: TRBV30; j_gene: TRBJ1-2; CDR3aa: CAWAGAGGGHYGYTF; CDR3nt: TGTGCCTGGGCAGGGGCAGGGGGAGGCCACTATGGCTACACCTTC
d_gene: NA; abundance: NA; v_gene: TRBV7-9; j_gene: TRBJ1-1; CDR3aa: CASSARGGKSNTEAFF; CDR3nt: TGTGCCAGCAGCGCTCGAGGGGGAAAGTCGAACACTGAAGCTTTCTTT
d_gene: NA; abundance: NA; v_gene: TRBV14; j_gene: TRBJ1-2; CDR3aa: CASSPRRRGNYGYTF; CDR3nt: TGTGCCAGCAGCCCCAGGAGGAGGGGGAACTATGGCTACACCTTC
d_gene: TRBD1; abundance: NA; v_gene: TRBV7-2; j_gene: TRBJ2-4; CDR3aa: CASSAGQGDIQYF; CDR3nt: TGTGCCAGCAGCGCCGGACAGGGCGACATTCAGTACTTC
d_gene: NA; abundance: NA; v_gene: TRBV4-1; j_gene: TRBJ2-1; CDR3aa: CASSSTSPRQRNEQFF; CDR3nt: TGCGCCAGCAGTAGCACCTCTCCTCGACAGCGCAATGAGCAGTTCTTC
d_gene: NA; abundance: NA; v_gene: TRBV9; j_gene: TRBJ1-2; CDR3aa: CASSVGRQQVYGYTF; CDR3nt: TGTGCCAGCAGCGTAGGTCGGCAACAGGTCTATGGCTACACCTTC